One and the same sample provided the 19 T cell receptor beta chains below, sequenced in a study of Graves' ophthalmopathy and Graves' hyperthyroidism. Transcripts of RNA were the source for amplifying TCR beta CDR3 regions. Investigators did first-round RT-PCR with HTBI primers, then second-round multiplex PCR. Each CDR3 protein is one row after TCRdb ran MiXCR on the multiplex PCR reads. The sample lists about 1.1 million distinct CDR3 sequences; around a third were seen once. The sequenced sample was peripheral blood or thyroid tissue (not recorded which). Receptor source: an adult man with Graves' hyperthyroidism.

V gene TRBV29-1 combines with J gene TRBJ1-1; perhaps TRBD1 as D (6 bases). CDR1 and CDR2 (germline): SQVTM, ANQGSEA. The CDR3 length is 11 residues. V dropped 8 bases and J dropped 4 bases, with 11 bases sitting between them. DNA for the CDR3: TGCAGCTATGACAGGACCACTGAAGCTTTCTTT. It encodes CSYDRTTEAFF.

Notes on this clonotype: This may arise from a read error, as a much more abundant clone is one base away. The chain uses TRBV11-1 and TRBJ2-2, with TRBD2 matching 10 bases. Unmatched junction bases numbered 5, after V lost 4 bases and J lost 3 bases. CDR1 and CDR2 (germline): SGHAT, FQDESV (reference sequence). The CDR3 runs to 16 residues. The CDR3 loop reads CASSSIAGGDTGELFF. CDR3 DNA: TGTGCCAGCAGCTCGATAGCGGGAGGTGACACCGGGGAGCTGTTTTTT.

This clonotype has just a few counts. The CDR3: CASSPRRTGGDTEAFF. CDR3 nucleotides: TGTGCCAGCAGTCCCCGACGGACAGGGGGTGACACTGAAGCTTTCTTT. The V and J genes are TRBV12-3 or TRBV12-4 and TRBJ1-1, with 10 bases lining up with TRBD1. V lost 5 bases, J lost 3 bases, and 9 bases stayed unmatched. This CDR3 has 16 amino acids.

This chain connects TRBV29-1 to TRBJ1-3, with 7 bases identical to TRBD1. Germline V CDR1 and CDR2: SQVTM, ANQGSEA. V was clipped by 2 bases and J by 3 bases; unmatched bases: 7. The CDR3 has 15 amino acids. The CDR3 region is CSVERDRANGNTIYF. CDR3 in DNA: TGCAGCGTTGAACGAGACAGGGCGAATGGAAACACCATATATTTT.

Comment on this clonotype: Being one base from a much bigger clone, this may be a read error. The chain uses TRBV6-5 and TRBJ2-5; D might be TRBD2 (6 bases). The CDR3 has 15 residues. V shed 2 bases and J shed 3 bases, with 13 bases lying between them. Per the germline V gene, CDR1 is MNHEY and CDR2 is SVGAGI. The CDR3 here is CASSYGTSWEETQYF. The CDR3 DNA follows: TGTGCCAGCAGTTACGGCACTAGCTGGGAAGAGACCCAGTACTTC.

This clonotype was seen ten or more times. This rearrangement joins TRBV2 to TRBJ1-1, with unresolved D. Germline V lookup: CDR1 SNHLY, CDR2 FYNNEI. V was trimmed by 7 bases and J by 0 bases, leaving 15 bases between them. The CDR3 is made up of 15 amino acids. This CDR3 is CASTDGRMMNTEAFF. DNA of the CDR3: TGTGCCAGCACTGATGGAAGGATGATGAACACTGAAGCTTTCTTT.

As concerns this clonotype: The limits of the CDR3 on the DNA are not certain, so only TCRdb's listed CDR3 is given. The V and J genes are TRBV25-1 and TRBJ2-5; the listed D gene, TRBD1, was not tested against the DNA. The germline V gene encodes CDR1 MGHDK and CDR2 SYGVNS. Inclusive of both ends, the CDR3 amounts to 21 amino acids. The CDR3 is CASSFYICSAADRRIKETQYF.

This clonotype showed up just once. V is TRBV12-3 or TRBV12-4 and J is TRBJ1-4, with a weak D call TRBD1 (5 bases). V shed 3 bases and J shed 5 bases, with 16 bases lying between them. This CDR3 has 16 residues. CDR3 protein: CASSLLRGWRNEKLFF. DNA of the CDR3: TGTGCCAGCAGTTTGCTTCGGGGGTGGCGGAATGAAAAACTGTTTTTT.

This clonotype was picked up a small number of times. V is TRBV20-1 and J is TRBJ1-1; 8 bases fit TRBD1. With 5 bases clipped from V and 0 bases from J, the junction kept 2 bases outside the gene matches. This CDR3 is 13 amino acids long. CDR1 and CDR2 from the germline V gene are DFQATT and SNEGSKA (reference sequence). CDR3 DNA: TGCAGTGCTCGGACAGGGATGAACACTGAAGCTTTCTTT. It translates to CSARTGMNTEAFF.

A word on this clonotype: This could be a read error, since a much larger clone is one nucleotide away. The chain links TRBV19 to TRBJ1-2; D remains unclear. There are 14 residues in the CDR3. CDR1 and CDR2 from the germline V gene are LNHDA and SQIVND (reference sequence). Between the trimmed V and J ends, which lost 4 bases and 6 bases, there was a span of 15 bases. CDR3 bases: TGTGCCAGTAGTAGGAGCCTACGGAGGGATGGCTACACCTTC. Protein product: CASSRSLRRDGYTF. The full variable domain, rest sourced from reference TRBV19 and TRBJ1-2, is DGGITQSPKYLFRKEGQNVTLSCEQNLNHDAMYWYRQDPGQGLRLIYYSQIVNDFQKGDIAEGYSVSREKKESFPLTVTSAQKNPTAFYLCASSRSLRRDGYTFGSGTRLTVV.

The table lists this clonotype with many counts. The V gene is TRBV9, the J gene TRBJ1-1; the match to TRBD1 covers 8 bases. V shed 4 bases and J 0 bases; nucleotides not matched to a gene: 11. The V gene's germline CDR1 is SGDLS and CDR2 YYNGEE. The CDR3 length is 17 residues. CDR3 residues: CASSLEGTGLVNTEAFF. CDR3 sequence (DNA): TGTGCCAGCAGCTTAGAAGGGACAGGCCTAGTGAACACTGAAGCTTTCTTT.

This chain links TRBV7-9 with TRBJ1-6; TRBD1 matches at 7 bases. With 3 bases clipped from V and 9 bases from J, the junction kept 8 bases outside the gene matches. This CDR3 has 15 residues. Germline V CDR1 and CDR2: SEHNR, FQNEAQ (reference sequence). The CDR3 is CASSLEGQYLSPLHF. As DNA, the CDR3 is TGTGCCAGCAGCTTGGAGGGACAGTACCTTTCACCCCTCCACTTT.

This clonotype appeared once. V is TRBV6-2 or TRBV6-3 and J is TRBJ1-5; 8 bases match TRBD1. The CDR3 spans 16 residues. Per the germline V gene, CDR1 is MNHEY and CDR2 is SVGEGT. The V segment lost 7 bases and the J segment 2 bases; nucleotides outside the gene matches: 10. DNA of the CDR3: TGTGCCAGCACCTATACCCAGGGACAGGGCAATCAGCCCCAGCATTTT. Amino acid sequence: CASTYTQGQGNQPQHF.

The genes are TRBV10-3 and TRBJ2-7; perhaps TRBD2 as D (5 bases). The CDR3 spans 12 residues. Germline loops: CDR1 ENHRY, CDR2 SYGVKD. Trimming removed 6 bases at V and 3 bases at J, with 9 bases between. Here the CDR3 DNA reads TGTGCCATCAGAGGACTGGACTACGAGCAGTACTTC. It specifies CAIRGLDYEQYF.

This rearrangement joins TRBV11-1 to TRBJ1-1; D is unclear. The CDR3 has 17 residues. The germline V gene encodes CDR1 SGHAT and CDR2 FQDESV (reference sequence). V lost 8 bases, J lost 1 base, and 23 bases lay in between. Written as DNA, the CDR3 is TGTGCCAGCTCACCAGGTCTTTCTCGAGGGTCGAACACTGAAGCTTTCTTT. Translated: CASSPGLSRGSNTEAFF. Full variable domain (remainder filled in from reference TRBV11-1 and TRBJ1-1): EAEVAQSPRYKITEKSQAVAFWCDPISGHATLYWYRQILGQGPELLVQFQDESVVDDSQLPKDRFSAERLKGVDSTLKIQPAELGDSAMYLCASSPGLSRGSNTEAFFGQGTRLTVV.

The sample holds many counts of this clonotype. The rearrangement links TRBV7-9 to TRBJ1-2; D remains ambiguous. The ends were cut back, 4 bases at V and 0 bases at J, with 12 bases in the middle. CDR1 and CDR2 from the germline V gene are SEHNR and FQNEAQ (reference sequence). The CDR3 loop spans 15 amino acids. This chain's CDR3 is CASSSTLIPNYGYTF. The DNA for the CDR3 is TGTGCCAGCAGCTCCACACTTATCCCTAACTATGGCTACACCTTC. Full variable domain (missing parts from reference TRBV7-9 and TRBJ1-2): DTGVSQNPRHKITKRGQNVTFRCDPISEHNRLYWYRQTLGQGPEFLTYFQNEAQLEKSRLLSDRFSAERPKGSFSTLEIQRTEQGDSAMYLCASSSTLIPNYGYTFGSGTRLTVV.

This clonotype has at least ten counts. V gene TRBV20-1 combines with J gene TRBJ2-7; 8 bases fit TRBD2. The V segment lost 3 bases and the J segment 1 base; nucleotides outside the gene matches: 8. Germline V gene data show CDR1 as DFQATT and CDR2 as SNEGSKA (reference sequence). The length of the CDR3 is 15 residues. The CDR3 loop reads CSASFAGGISYEQYF. Here the CDR3 DNA reads TGCAGTGCTAGTTTCGCGGGGGGTATATCCTACGAGCAGTACTTC.

This clonotype was detected a few times. The chain is built from TRBV10-3 and TRBJ2-2; 9 bases fit TRBD1. J lost 9 bases, V lost 2 bases, and 7 bases had no gene match. This CDR3 contains 15 residues. Germline values: CDR1 ENHRY, CDR2 SYGVKD. The CDR3 region is CAISEAGQGIRELFF. For the CDR3, the DNA is TGTGCCATCAGTGAGGCCGGACAGGGGATCAGGGAGCTGTTTTTT.

The V gene is TRBV15, the J gene TRBJ1-1; 7 bases match TRBD1. V gave up 3 bases and J gave up 4 bases; unmatched junction bases: 11. The CDR3 length is 16 residues. Germline CDR1 reads LNHNV; CDR2 reads YYDKDF (reference sequence). The CDR3 sequence is CATSSLSTGPITEAFF. The CDR3 DNA reads as TGTGCCACCAGCAGCCTATCGACAGGGCCCATCACTGAAGCTTTCTTT.